This TCR beta chain is from a study of blood T cell repertoires in COVID-19. Study information: T cells, B-cell-depleted T cells, or PBMCs provided the cDNA or gDNA that served as material.

Per the authors' pipeline: Amplification of reference gene primers was used by the study to estimate nucleated cell counts. Clones were read by immunoSEQ multiplex PCR, and TCRdb kept only the in-frame ones, dropping some. V and J calls plus clone size are reproduced from that table; the DNA served to infer D and trimming. The sample yields approximately 100,000 clones, approximately 89% seen once. Per germline, CDR1 MDHEN and CDR2 SYDVKM. The CDR3 consists of 15 residues. V lost 6 bases, J lost 3 bases, and 6 bases stayed unmatched. The V call is TRBV28, the J call TRBJ2-1; 9 nucleotides line up with TRBD2. This sequence was found in a man aged 50 or older with acute or convalescent COVID-19. The specimen was peripheral blood. For the CDR3, the DNA is TGTGCCAGCAGGTTAGCGGGAGAGGGCTACAATGAGCAGTTCTTC. Amino acid sequence: CASRLAGEGYNEQFF.